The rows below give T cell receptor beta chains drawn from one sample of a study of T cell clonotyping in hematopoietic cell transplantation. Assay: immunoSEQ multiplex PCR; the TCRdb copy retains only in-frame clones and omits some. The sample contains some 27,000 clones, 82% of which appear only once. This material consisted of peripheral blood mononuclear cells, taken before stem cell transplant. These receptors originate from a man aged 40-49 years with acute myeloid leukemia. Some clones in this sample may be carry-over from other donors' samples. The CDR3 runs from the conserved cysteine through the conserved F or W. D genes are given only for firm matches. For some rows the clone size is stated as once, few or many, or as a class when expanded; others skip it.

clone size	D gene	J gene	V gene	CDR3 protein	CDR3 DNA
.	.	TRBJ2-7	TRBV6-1	CASSGGAGPFWEQYF	TGTGCCAGCAGTGGGGGGGCGGGACCCTTTTGGGAGCAGTACTTC
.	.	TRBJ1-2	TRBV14	CASSQDGVRAVYGYTF	TGTGCCAGCAGCCAAGATGGTGTCAGGGCGGTCTATGGCTACACCTTC
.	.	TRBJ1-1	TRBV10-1	CASSETPGWDTEAFF	TGCGCCAGCAGTGAGACGCCGGGCTGGGACACTGAAGCTTTCTTT
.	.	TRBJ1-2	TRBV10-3	CATRGGGNGYTF	TGTGCCACCCGGGGAGGGGGGAATGGCTACACCTTC
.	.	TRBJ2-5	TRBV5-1	CASNKKGGETQYF	TGCGCCAGCAACAAGAAAGGGGGTGAGACCCAGTACTTC
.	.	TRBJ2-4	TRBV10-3	CAISESGSAKNIQYF	TGTGCCATCAGTGAATCGGGGTCTGCCAAAAACATTCAGTACTTC
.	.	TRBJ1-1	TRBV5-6	CASSLASASNTEAFF	TGTGCCAGCAGCTTGGCCTCGGCGTCGAACACTGAAGCTTTCTTT
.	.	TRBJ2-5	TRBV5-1	CASSLGGIRETQYF	TGCGCCAGCAGCTTGGGGGGGATTCGGGAGACCCAGTACTTC
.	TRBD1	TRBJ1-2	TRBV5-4	CASSLRDRGLYGYTF	TGTGCCAGCAGCTTGAGGGACAGGGGGCTTTATGGCTACACCTTC
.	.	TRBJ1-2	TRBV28	CASSPPGGYGYTF	TGTGCCAGCAGTCCCCCTGGGGGCTATGGCTACACCTTC
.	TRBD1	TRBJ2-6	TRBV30	CAWSHGRDRGPSGANVLTF	TGTGCCTGGAGCCACGGCCGGGACAGGGGCCCGTCTGGGGCCAACGTCCTGACTTTC
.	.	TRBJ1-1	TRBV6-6	CASSLGGLGVYQAFF	TGTGCCAGCAGTTTGGGGGGGCTAGGGGTGTATCAAGCTTTCTTT
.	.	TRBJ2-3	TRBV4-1	CASSQGRAYSTDTQYF	TGCGCCAGCAGCCAAGGACGGGCGTATAGCACAGATACGCAGTATTTT
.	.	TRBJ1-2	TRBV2	CASSYRASRTNYGYTF	TGTGCCAGCAGTTACAGGGCCTCGAGGACTAACTATGGCTACACCTTC
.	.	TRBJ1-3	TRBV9	CASSLGGAALSGNTIYF	TGTGCCAGCAGCTTGGGGGGAGCAGCCCTCTCTGGAAACACCATATATTTT
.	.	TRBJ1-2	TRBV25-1	CASSEEGFSYGYTF	TGTGCCAGCAGTGAAGAGGGGTTTAGTTATGGCTACACCTTC
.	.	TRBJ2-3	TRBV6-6	CASSPVFSTDTQYF	TGTGCCAGCAGTCCTGTATTTAGCACAGATACGCAGTATTTT
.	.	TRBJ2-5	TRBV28	CASSSQTGQETQYF	TGTGCCAGCAGTTCGCAGACAGGACAAGAGACCCAGTACTTC
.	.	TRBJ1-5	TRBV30	CAWSALGAQPQHF	TGTGCCTGGAGCGCCTTGGGAGCCCAGCCCCAGCATTTT
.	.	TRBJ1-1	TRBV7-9	CASSFSGETEAFF	TGTGCCAGCAGCTTCTCAGGGGAAACTGAAGCTTTCTTT
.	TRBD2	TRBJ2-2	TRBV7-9	CAGRLAGGTGELFF	TGTGCTGGTAGGCTAGCGGGAGGAACCGGGGAGCTGTTTTTT
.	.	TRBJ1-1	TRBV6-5	CASRDTRGLMTEAFF	TGTGCCAGCAGGGACACACGGGGGTTGATGACTGAAGCTTTCTTT
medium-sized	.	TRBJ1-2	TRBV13	CASSLRQRYPYF	TGTGCCAGCAGCCTCCGACAGCGGTACCCCTACTTC